This TCR beta chain derives from a study of regulatory T cells in long-lasting Graves disease. Study-level points and caveats: Favored usage of TRBV28, TRBJ1-2 and TRBJ2-5 was recorded in persistent disease. Among the persistent patients, 2,500 to 3,000 public clonotypes were shared, more than the approximately 960 shared among new patients.

This clonotype came up many times. Antigen specificity is unknown. Germline trimming cut 4 bases from V and 3 bases from J; bases unmatched to any gene: 1. This CDR3 is built from 14 residues. Regarding time point: newly diagnosed GD, antithyroid drugs for less than 3 months. PBMCs provided the RNA from which the TCR library was made. Investigators prepared the TCR beta libraries by applying iRepertoire HTBI primers and Arm-PCR of CDR3 regions. TCRdb fed the multiplex PCR reads into MiXCR, producing one record per CDR3 protein. The table records a few hundred thousand distinct CDR3 sequences, 15% to 20% of them present only once.

The sequenced sample was peripheral blood mononuclear cells (PBMCs), obtained at new diagnosis, from a patient treated with antithyroid drugs. The receptor was isolated from a female donor with Graves disease. The chain couples TRBV12-3 or TRBV12-4 to TRBJ2-3; 10 bases match TRBD1. CDR3 sequence: CASSWDRGTDTQYF. The CDR3 bases are TGTGCCAGCAGTTGGGACAGGGGAACAGATACGCAGTATTTT.